This T cell receptor beta chain appears in the sequencing data of a study of response to subunit inactivated influenza vaccine. TCRdb redid the calling of the RT-PCR reads with MiXCR, one entry per CDR3 protein. In the table there are about half a million distinct CDR3 sequences, around 8% of which are singletons. Germline CDR1 is SNHLY and CDR2 is FYNNEI. V trimming: 6 bases; J trimming: 3 bases; junction bases outside the gene matches: 8. The CDR3 runs to 17 residues. The origin of this receptor is a man in his fifties or sixties who received an inactivated influenza vaccine. The rearrangement uses TRBV2 and TRBJ2-7; 16 nucleotides match TRBD2. Sequences were derived from PBMCs from blood, sampled about 24 months after vaccination. CDR3 sequence: CASRPGTSGRAGYEQYF. The DNA for the CDR3 is TGTGCCAGCAGGCCCGGGACTAGCGGGAGGGCCGGCTACGAGCAGTACTTC.